This entry is about one T cell receptor (beta chain). Its specificity is not known. This sample is drawn from a study of blood T cells in healthy people across ages. A second PCR, run for about 7 to 11 cycles, used a sample-barcoded 5' primer plus a J-beta primer mix. TCRdb reprocessed the 5' RACE reads via MiXCR and lists one record per CDR3 protein. The sample records around 970,000 distinct CDR3 sequences, 51% being singletons. General observations from the study: Shifts in expanded clonotypes may have been confounded by donor CMV status, which was unknown. Among long-lived donors, naive CD4+ cells were more numerous and diversity higher than in aged donors.

Between the trimmed V and J ends, which lost 3 bases and 3 bases, there was a span of 15 bases. This CDR3 has 14 residues. Germline V gene data show CDR1 as DFQATT and CDR2 as SNEGSKA (reference sequence). This chain connects TRBV20-1 to TRBJ2-7; either TRBD1 or TRBD2 may fit D (6 bases each). The sequencing sample was made of blood. The receptor comes from a woman aged 55-69 years in good health. CDR3 in amino acids: CSARGGGPYYEQYF. The CDR3, as DNA: TGCAGTGCTAGGGGTGGGGGGCCCTACTACGAGCAGTACTTC.